This entry describes one T cell receptor (beta chain). Trimming cost V 0 bases and J 5 bases; bases outside gene matches: 6. The germline CDR1 and CDR2 sequences are MGHRA and YSYEKL. The CDR3 loop spans 15 amino acids. TCRdb keeps only in-frame clones here, not all; method: immunoSEQ multiplex PCR. Among 130,000 or so clones listed, more than 80% were seen once. This specimen belongs to a study of T cells in localized non-small cell lung cancer. The TCR originated in a female donor older than 55 with stage I lung adenocarcinoma. This chain uses TRBV4-1 with TRBJ2-5, with TRBD2 identical over 7 bases. The sequenced sample was peripheral blood, obtained before any cancer treatment. The CDR3 DNA is TGCGCCAGCAGCCAAGATCGGGAGGCCAGGGAGACCCAGTACTTC. This encodes CASSQDREARETQYF.